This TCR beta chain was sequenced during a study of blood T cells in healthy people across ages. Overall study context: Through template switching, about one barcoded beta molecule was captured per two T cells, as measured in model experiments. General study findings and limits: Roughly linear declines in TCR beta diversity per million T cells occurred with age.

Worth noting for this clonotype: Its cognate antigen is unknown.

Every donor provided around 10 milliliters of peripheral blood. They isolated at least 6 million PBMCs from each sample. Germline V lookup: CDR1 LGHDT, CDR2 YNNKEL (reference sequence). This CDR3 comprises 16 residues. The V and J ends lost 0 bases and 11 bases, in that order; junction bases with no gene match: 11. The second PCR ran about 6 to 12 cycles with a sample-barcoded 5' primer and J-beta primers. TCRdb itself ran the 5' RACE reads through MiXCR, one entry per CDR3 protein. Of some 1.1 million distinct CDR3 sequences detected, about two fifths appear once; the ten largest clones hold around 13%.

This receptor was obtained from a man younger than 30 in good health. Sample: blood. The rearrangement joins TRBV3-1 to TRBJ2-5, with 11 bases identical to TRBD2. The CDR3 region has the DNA TGTGCCAGCAGCCAAGAGAGGCTAGCGGGGGGCAATGAGCAGTACTTC. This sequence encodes CASSQERLAGGNEQYF.